The 11 T cell receptor beta chains given below trace back to one sample, sequenced in a study of CD4 T cells in relation to SARS-CoV-2 and coronaviruses (dated by TCRdb to about 2021). Libraries were made using the immunoSEQ multiplex PCR assay. TCRdb stores this immuneACCESS table with in-frame sequences only. Part of the clones is absent; in the studies checked, under half of the shortfall reflects unresolved V genes, and no reason is known for the rest. This sample is represented by about 68,000 clones; 90% to 95% of them were singletons. Approximately 0.2% of the sample lies in the top ten. CD4+ T cells from unexposed donors were collected before the COVID-19 pandemic (2011-2018). Sequencing input: naive CD4+ T cells from PBMCs. This specimen's cell subset or site label, per the study, means: naive CD4+ T cells isolated by negative enrichment. The receptor set was obtained from a human donor in good health.

The gene calls are TRBV6-2 or TRBV6-3 and TRBJ2-2; D unresolved. The CDR3 spans 13 residues. Germline values: CDR1 MNHEY, CDR2 SVGEGT. V was cut by 6 bases and J by 4 bases, with 9 bases left in between. CDR3 bases: TGTGCCAGCAGCCGACCGGTCACCGGGGAGCTGTTTTTT. This encodes CASSRPVTGELFF.

J is TRBJ2-1 and V is TRBV19; TRBD2 matches 7 bases. The CDR3 spans 15 residues. The ends lost 3 bases at V and 6 bases at J; junction bases unmatched: 8. Germline CDR1 and CDR2: LNHDA and SQIVND (reference sequence). CDR3 DNA sequence: TGTGCCAGTAGTATCGCCGGACTAGGCCCCAATGAGCAGTTCTTC. Its translation is CASSIAGLGPNEQFF.

The chain links TRBV3-1 (or the pseudogene TRBV3-2) to TRBJ1-3, with D perhaps TRBD1 (6 bases). Trimming shortened V by 10 bases and J by 3 bases, and 10 bases separated the two germline ends. There are 12 residues in the CDR3. CDR1 is LGHDT, CDR2 YNNKEL, per germline (reference sequence). CDR3 nucleotide sequence: TGTGCCACAGGGACATTTGGAAACACCATATATTTT. Amino acid sequence: CATGTFGNTIYF.

The rearrangement links TRBV7-6 to TRBJ2-7, with 8 bases that match TRBD1. The CDR3 length is 15 residues. The germline V gene has CDR1 SGHVS and CDR2 FNYEAQ. Trimming cost V 0 bases and J 0 bases; bases outside gene matches: 1. DNA of the CDR3: TGTGCCAGCAGCTTAGCCGGGACAGGCTCCTACGAGCAGTACTTC. This translates into CASSLAGTGSYEQYF.

The V and J genes are TRBV11-2 and TRBJ1-1, with a weak D call TRBD1 (6 bases). Germline V gene data show CDR1 as SGHAT and CDR2 as FQNNGV. Trimming cost V 3 bases and J 4 bases, with 15 bases left between them. The CDR3 contains 15 residues. Here the CDR3 reads CASSLPMGGRTEAFF. The DNA of the CDR3 is TGTGCCAGCAGCTTGCCGATGGGGGGGCGCACTGAAGCTTTCTTT.

The CDR3 nucleotides are TGTGCCAGCAGCTCGCGCGGCCCCGGGTCGGGCTTCACCTACGAGCAGTACTTC. Amino acid sequence: CASSSRGPGSGFTYEQYF. This rearrangement joins TRBV11-2 to TRBJ2-7, with D hard to call. This CDR3 has 18 amino acids. V was pared by 4 bases and J by 2 bases, with 24 bases between. The germline V gene encodes CDR1 SGHAT and CDR2 FQNNGV.

The rearrangement links TRBV5-1 to TRBJ2-6; 9 bases are a match to TRBD2. The CDR3 has 14 amino acids. Germline assignment: CDR1 SGHRS and CDR2 YFSETQ. Trimming at V came to 7 bases and at J to 4 bases, leaving 3 bases not matched to a gene. The CDR3 nucleotides read TGCGCCAGCGCGGGAGGGACAGGGGCCAACGTCCTGACTTTC. It encodes CASAGGTGANVLTF.

V usage is TRBV27 and J usage is TRBJ2-3; 11 positions match TRBD1. Losses at the gene ends were 5 bases for V and 3 bases for J; bases not matched to a gene: 7. Germline CDR1 is MNHEY and CDR2 is SMNVEV (reference sequence). CDR3 length: 16 residues. The CDR3 bases are TGTGCCAGCAGTGCTGGACAGGGGGCTCAGACAGATACGCAGTATTTT. Amino acids: CASSAGQGAQTDTQYF.

This chain connects TRBV28 to TRBJ2-2, with a tentative D call TRBD1 (5 bases). This CDR3 region has 14 residues. The germline V gene encodes CDR1 MDHEN and CDR2 SYDVKM. V was pared by 6 bases and J by 1 base, with 9 bases between. The CDR3 DNA reads as TGTGCCAGCAGAAACGGACAGAACACCGGGGAGCTGTTTTTT. Translating gives CASRNGQNTGELFF.

The V gene is TRBV18, the J gene TRBJ2-1, with D possibly being TRBD2 (6 bases). Looked up from germline, CDR1 is KGHSH and CDR2 is LQKENI. The germline V and J ends were trimmed by 3 bases and 1 base, with 16 bases remaining between them. The CDR3 consists of 17 residues. As DNA, the CDR3 is TGTGCCAGCTCACCGTTCGGAGGGCTTTGGTCCTACAATGAGCAGTTCTTC. It yields the protein CASSPFGGLWSYNEQFF. Supplemented by reference TRBV18 and TRBJ2-1, the full variable domain reads NAGVMQNPRHLVRRRGQEARLRCSPMKGHSHVYWYRQLPEEGLKFMVYLQKENIIDESGMPKERFSAEFPKEGPSILRIQQVVRGDSAAYFCASSPFGGLWSYNEQFFGPGTRLTVL.

Worth noting for this clone: Other DNA sequences from this sample encode an identical CDR3 as well. The chain combines TRBV5-1 with TRBJ2-5, with 9 bases lining up with TRBD2. The germline gives CDR1 SGHRS, CDR2 YFSETQ. V lost 0 bases and J lost 4; bases outside the gene matches: 4. The CDR3 totals 15 residues. CDR3 nucleotides: TGCGCCAGCAGCTTGGCACTAGCGGGCGGAGAGACCCAGTACTTC. Translated, it gives CASSLALAGGETQYF.